This T cell receptor (beta chain) was identified in a study of early T cells in non-severe SARS-CoV-2 infection (dated by TCRdb to the early 2020s). Describing the broader study: Because TCR sequencing relied on bulk RNA taken from unsorted whole blood, pairing of alpha and beta chains was not possible. Broad study findings and their caveats: VDJdb matching was skewed toward anti-spike CD8 responses, so virus-specific expansions were likely underestimated and private and CD4 specificities were missed.

This was a case-control study nested in a cohort of healthcare workers in London, UK, who had nasopharyngeal swab PCR tests and blood samples taken every week. Between 23 and 31 March 2020, the week of the UK lockdown, healthcare workers were enrolled and then followed up weekly for as long as 16 weeks. In this sample, this clonotype turned up many times. Its antigen is currently not known. Nothing much larger sits one base from this clone, and base qualities are not available. Trimmed from V: 6 bases; trimmed from J: 1 base; junction bases lacking a gene match: 11. Looking up the germline V gene (reference sequence) yields CDR1 DFQATT and CDR2 SNEGSKA. The CDR3 holds 15 amino acids from the cysteine to the phenylalanine. The DNA shown is the 45-base CDR3, in frame from base 1. Receptor amplification or capture employed 5' RACE. Sequencer: NextSeq 500. Unique molecular identifiers were attached to individual cDNA molecules in the TCR library protocol so that sequencing error and PCR bias could be corrected. TCR alpha and beta chains were both sequenced, and the abundances of alpha and beta sequences in each sample were closely correlated with each other. The paper's data handling went like this. Decombinator V4 was used to perform V gene, J gene and CDR3 annotation of TCR sequences. TCRs were defined as expanded if a significant change between any two time points was detected under a Poisson model with p below 0.0001. Abundances of TCRs were expressed as counts per million after normalisation to the total number of TCRs sequenced in each sample. TRAV1-2 paired with TRAJ12, TRAJ20 or TRAJ33 defined MAIT TCRs, while TRAV10 paired with TRAJ18 defined iNKT TCRs. VDJdb, accessed 1 November 2021, was searched for CMV, EBV and SARS-CoV-2 annotated TCRs, excluding TCRs annotated for multiple antigens. TCRdb reran the public reads through fastp at Q25 and MiXCR, keeping productive beta chains. CDR3 protein sequences are deduplicated, and each keeps its most common genes and DNA. V and J calls and clone size were set by TCRdb, not the authors. This sample has about 59,000 distinct CDR3 sequences in its table, and about 13% of those were observed once. About 9.3% of the sample comes from the top ten.

The TCR originated in an adult who was a healthcare worker with PCR-confirmed SARS-CoV-2 infection or an uninfected control (not recorded which). The chain uses TRBV20-1 and TRBJ2-7, with TRBD1 identical over 8 junction bases. Sequencing was performed on whole blood, taken at baseline. The encoded CDR3 is CSARTGIGVSYEQYF. At the DNA level, the sequence is TGCAGTGCCCGGACAGGGATCGGGGTTTCCTACGAGCAGTACTTC.